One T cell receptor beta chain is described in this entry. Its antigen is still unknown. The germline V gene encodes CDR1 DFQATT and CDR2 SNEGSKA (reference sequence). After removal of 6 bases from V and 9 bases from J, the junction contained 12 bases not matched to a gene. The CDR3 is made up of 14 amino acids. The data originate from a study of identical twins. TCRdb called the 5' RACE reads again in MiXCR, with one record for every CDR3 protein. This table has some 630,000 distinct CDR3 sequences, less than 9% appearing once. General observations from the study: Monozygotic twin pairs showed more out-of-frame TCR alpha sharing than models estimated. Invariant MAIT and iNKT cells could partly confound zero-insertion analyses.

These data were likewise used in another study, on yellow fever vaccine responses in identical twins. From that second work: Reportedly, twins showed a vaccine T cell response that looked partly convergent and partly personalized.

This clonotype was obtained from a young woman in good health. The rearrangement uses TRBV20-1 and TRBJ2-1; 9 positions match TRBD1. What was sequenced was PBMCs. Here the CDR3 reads CSATGDRVIFEQFF. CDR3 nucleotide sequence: TGCAGTGCCACCGGGGACAGGGTCATTTTTGAGCAGTTCTTC.